The 30 T cell receptor beta chains below all came from one sample that was sequenced in a study of OX40 agonist ivuxolimab in advanced cancers. Profiling relied on immunoSEQ multiplex PCR, and the TCRdb table lists in-frame clones only, not all of them. The data show 65,000 to 80,000 clones, roughly 90% seen once. Specimen: CD4+ or CD8+ T cells sorted from blood, collected in a trial of the OX40 agonist ivuxolimab. These receptors all stem from an adult with an advanced solid tumor such as melanoma, head and neck, liver or kidney cancer.

V gene TRBV18 combines with J gene TRBJ1-1, with D possibly TRBD1 on 6 matching bases. In germline, CDR1 is KGHSH, CDR2 LQKENI. This CDR3 spans 15 amino acids. Trimming shortened V by 1 base and J by 7 bases, and 16 bases separated the two germline ends. The chain's CDR3 is CASSPLSGAGVEAFF. CDR3 nucleotide sequence: TGTGCCAGCTCACCACTTTCAGGGGCAGGGGTTGAAGCTTTCTTT. The full variable domain, rest sourced from reference TRBV18 and TRBJ1-1, is NAGVMQNPRHLVRRRGQEARLRCSPMKGHSHVYWYRQLPEEGLKFMVYLQKENIIDESGMPKERFSAEFPKEGPSILRIQQVVRGDSAAYFCASSPLSGAGVEAFFGQGTRLTVV.

The rearrangement links TRBV6-1 to TRBJ1-2, with D tentatively TRBD1 (5 bases). The CDR3 spans 11 residues. Between the trimmed V and J ends, which lost 8 bases and 8 bases, there was a span of 12 bases. CDR1 is MNHNS and CDR2 is SASEGT in the germline V gene. CDR3 DNA: TGTGCCAGCTGGTCAGGGAACGGCTACACCTTC. Translation gives CASWSGNGYTF.

This clone has more than one count but fewer than ten. The rearrangement joins TRBV9 to TRBJ1-2; no reliable D call. The CDR3 contains 11 residues. V dropped 0 bases and J dropped 9 bases, with 6 bases sitting between them. Per germline, CDR1 SGDLS and CDR2 YYNGEE. The CDR3 nucleotides are TGTGCCAGCAGCGTAGGGGCAAGCTACACCTTC. Its translation is CASSVGASYTF.

The J gene is TRBJ2-7, the V gene TRBV11-3, with D perhaps matching TRBD1 (6 bases). V was trimmed by 0 bases and J by 3 bases, leaving 18 bases between them. This CDR3 region has 17 residues. Looked up from germline, CDR1 is SGHNT and CDR2 is YENEEA. CDR3 DNA: TGTGCCAGCAGCTTAGATCTTGGGGGCTCTATTCTCTACGAGCAGTACTTC. Translated, it gives CASSLDLGGSILYEQYF.

V gene TRBV11-3 combines with J gene TRBJ2-7, with no clear D. There are 15 residues in the CDR3. Deletions cut 0 bases from V and 5 bases from J, with 14 bases between. Germline V gene sequence: CDR1 SGHNT, CDR2 YENEEA. In DNA, the CDR3 is TGTGCCAGCAGCTTAGACAGTTGGGTGGGGAACGAGCAGTACTTC. Encoded protein: CASSLDSWVGNEQYF.

J is TRBJ2-7 and V is TRBV15; the D is unclear. V lost 0 bases and J 2 bases, leaving 5 bases between the germline ends. The length of the CDR3 is 13 residues. CDR1 is LNHNV, CDR2 YYDKDF, per germline (reference sequence). CDR3 nucleotides: TGTGCCACCAGCAGAGAGACCCCCTACGAGCAGTACTTC. Translated: CATSRETPYEQYF.

The rearrangement links TRBV28 to TRBJ2-3, with D perhaps TRBD1 (5 bases). This CDR3 has 15 amino acids. The germline CDR1 and CDR2 sequences are MDHEN and SYDVKM. The V gene lost 4 bases and the J gene lost 2 bases, with 13 bases spanning the gap. The CDR3 nucleotides are TGTGCCAGCAGTTCCAGGGTGGCACTCACAGATACGCAGTATTTT. It encodes CASSSRVALTDTQYF.

The chain's CDR3 is CASSPRQGNNHGYTF. The CDR3, as DNA: TGTGCCAGCAGTCCGCGACAGGGGAATAATCATGGCTACACCTTC. The V gene is TRBV27, the J gene TRBJ1-2, with TRBD1 matching 8 bases. CDR1 and CDR2 from the germline V gene are MNHEY and SMNVEV (reference sequence). This CDR3 has 15 residues. The junction had 11 bases not matched to a gene; V was cut back by 5 bases and J by 6 bases.

V gene TRBV2 combines with J gene TRBJ2-1; D may correspond to TRBD1 or TRBD2 (5 bases each). V was pared by 4 bases and J by 6 bases, with 13 bases between. Germline V gives CDR1 SNHLY, CDR2 FYNNEI. The CDR3 sequence is 14 residues long. The CDR3 DNA reads TGTGCCAGCAGTGTGATGGGGGTAAGCAATGAGCAGTTCTTC. Its translation: CASSVMGVSNEQFF.

The chain has TRBV20-1 and TRBJ2-3; no reliable D call. Trimming shortened V by 0 bases and J by 14 bases, and 12 bases separated the two germline ends. There are 11 residues in the CDR3. Germline CDR1 and CDR2: DFQATT and SNEGSKA (reference sequence). The CDR3 DNA reads as TGCAGTGCTAGAGATCTGGGTAAAAGGTATTTT. Its translation is CSARDLGKRYF.

This clone was observed a few times. The chain has TRBV18 and TRBJ2-3; the D gene is possibly TRBD1 (6 bases). Germline values: CDR1 KGHSH, CDR2 LQKENI. Trimming took off 0 bases at V and 6 bases at J, with 19 bases between the two ends. This CDR3 is built from 17 residues. This chain's CDR3 is CASSPPVMNRDHDTQYF. The DNA of the CDR3 is TGTGCCAGCTCACCACCGGTTATGAACAGGGATCACGATACGCAGTATTTT.

The rearrangement joins TRBV19 to TRBJ1-1; D may be TRBD1 (5 bases). Germline CDR1 reads LNHDA; CDR2 reads SQIVND (reference sequence). Trimming removed 6 bases from V and 0 bases from J, with 11 bases in between. This CDR3 spans 14 amino acids. Written as DNA, the CDR3 is TGTGCCAGTAGCGTCGGAGGGGTGAACACTGAAGCTTTCTTT. It codes for CASSVGGVNTEAFF.

CDR3 DNA sequence: TGTGCCCCCAGGTCATTGAACACTGAAGCTTTCTTT. This translates into CAPRSLNTEAFF. This chain connects TRBV19 to TRBJ1-1; D gene unclear. The CDR3 covers 12 residues. V lost 11 bases and J lost 0, with 10 bases in between. From germline, CDR1 is LNHDA and CDR2 SQIVND (reference sequence).

V gene TRBV4-2 combines with J gene TRBJ2-3, with unresolved D. Germline V gene sequence: CDR1 LGHNA, CDR2 YNFKEQ. This CDR3 has 14 residues. The ends were cut back, 0 bases at V and 2 bases at J, with 6 bases in the middle. The DNA for the CDR3 is TGTGCCAGCAGCCAAGACGGGTCCACAGATACGCAGTATTTT. Protein product: CASSQDGSTDTQYF.

This chain links TRBV9 with TRBJ2-5; D is perhaps TRBD1 or TRBD2 (5 bases each). The CDR3 is 14 amino acids. Germline V lookup: CDR1 SGDLS, CDR2 YYNGEE. V lost 0 bases and J lost 4, with 10 bases in between. The CDR3 is CASSVATRGETQYF. CDR3 sequence (DNA): TGTGCCAGCAGCGTAGCTACGAGGGGAGAGACCCAGTACTTC.

The rearrangement links TRBV7-2 to TRBJ2-7; no definite D call. The CDR3 totals 12 residues. The V end lost 5 bases, the J end lost 2 bases, and 7 bases lay between the germline ends. The germline gives CDR1 SGHTA, CDR2 FQGNSA. The CDR3 sequence: CASSQGPYEQYF. CDR3 bases: TGTGCCAGCAGCCAAGGCCCCTACGAGCAGTACTTC.

The CDR3 nucleotides read TGTGCCATCAGCGCCGGGGAGATGAACACTGAAGCTTTCTTT. Amino acids: CAISAGEMNTEAFF. The rearrangement links TRBV10-3 to TRBJ1-1, with unresolved D. Germline CDR1 reads ENHRY; CDR2 reads SYGVKD. Trimming stripped 6 bases from V and 0 bases from J, with 11 bases between. CDR3 length: 14 amino acids.

The chain recombines TRBV19 with TRBJ1-2, with D unclear. V was shortened by 2 bases and J by 3 bases, with 10 bases between the two germline ends. The CDR3 has 14 amino acids. Germline CDR1 and CDR2: LNHDA and SQIVND (reference sequence). CDR3 nucleotides: TGTGCCAGTAGTATATCCGCACAGTACTATGGCTACACCTTC. It is translated as CASSISAQYYGYTF.

The chain uses TRBV7-9 and TRBJ2-3; the D is unclear. This CDR3 spans 15 amino acids. Germline-derived CDR1 and CDR2 are SEHNR and FQNEAQ (reference sequence). V was clipped by 6 bases and J by 2 bases, with 15 bases between them. CDR3 DNA sequence: TGTGCCAGCAGGTTACAGAATACTAACACAGATACGCAGTATTTT. Protein product: CASRLQNTNTDTQYF.

The V call is TRBV19, the J call TRBJ2-5; tentatively, D is TRBD1 or TRBD2 (7 bases each). Trimming removed 1 base from V and 1 base from J, with 10 bases in between. CDR3 length: 15 residues. In germline, CDR1 is LNHDA, CDR2 SQIVND (reference sequence). The CDR3, as DNA: TGTGCCAGTAGTATAGCAGGGGGGGTCCAAGAGACCCAGTACTTC. This codes for CASSIAGGVQETQYF.

The chain employs TRBV5-6 and TRBJ2-6; the D gene is possibly TRBD2 (5 bases). Trimming removed 4 bases at V and 4 bases at J, with 12 bases between. CDR1 SGHDT and CDR2 YYEEEE come from the germline V gene. This CDR3 region has 15 residues. The CDR3 nucleotides read TGTGCCAGCAGCCCGAGGGTGTGGGGGGCCAACGTCCTGACTTTC. Its translation: CASSPRVWGANVLTF. The whole variable domain, remainder taken from reference TRBV5-6 and TRBJ2-6, is DAGVTQSPTHLIKTRGQQVTLRCSPKSGHDTVSWYQQALGQGPQFIFQYYEEEERQRGNFPDRFSGHQFPNYSSELNVNALLLGDSALYLCASSPRVWGANVLTFGAGSRLTVL.

The chain uses TRBV5-1 and TRBJ2-5, with D tentatively TRBD1 or TRBD2 (6 bases each). Germline V gene data show CDR1 as SGHRS and CDR2 as YFSETQ. V was shortened by 0 bases and J by 5 bases, with 17 bases between the two germline ends. CDR3 length equals 16 residues. CDR3 residues: CASSLAVGGQRETQYF. CDR3 bases: TGCGCCAGCAGCTTGGCCGTGGGGGGCCAGCGGGAGACCCAGTACTTC.

The chain carries TRBV28 and TRBJ2-7, with 7 bases fitting TRBD2. Trimming cost V 3 bases and J 3 bases; bases outside gene matches: 11. The CDR3 runs 16 residues. Germline CDR1 reads MDHEN; CDR2 reads SYDVKM. This CDR3 reads CASSLGGAGFIYEQYF. In nucleotides, the CDR3 is TGTGCCAGCAGTTTGGGCGGAGCGGGGTTTATCTACGAGCAGTACTTC.

The CDR3 protein is CASSPGGSWTGVYEQYF. The CDR3 DNA follows: TGTGCCAGCAGCCCAGGGGGGAGCTGGACAGGGGTCTACGAGCAGTACTTC. The genes are TRBV4-2 and TRBJ2-7, with TRBD1 identical over 9 bases. V was clipped by 4 bases and J by 3 bases; unmatched bases: 13. There are 17 residues in the CDR3. From germline, CDR1 is LGHNA and CDR2 YNFKEQ.

This clone was detected only once. This chain uses TRBV19 with TRBJ1-6; D perhaps matches TRBD1 (5 bases). This CDR3 is built from 16 residues. Trimming cost V 8 bases and J 5 bases, with 19 bases left between them. CDR1 is LNHDA, CDR2 SQIVND, per germline (reference sequence). The CDR3 protein is CASRGRGGRNNSPLHF. As DNA, the CDR3 is TGTGCCAGTCGAGGGCGCGGGGGGAGGAATAATTCACCCCTCCACTTT.

The chain combines TRBV2 with TRBJ1-6; 11 bases agree with TRBD1. CDR1 and CDR2 (germline): SNHLY, FYNNEI. There are 16 residues in the CDR3. With V trimmed by 5 bases and J by 7 bases, 7 bases remained unmatched. The CDR3 DNA sequence: TGTGCCAGCAGTCCGGGCTGGGACAGGGGGAATTCACCCCTCCACTTT. It translates to CASSPGWDRGNSPLHF.

The rearrangement joins TRBV15 to TRBJ1-5; 7 bases line up with TRBD1. Trimming took 2 bases from V and 11 from J; bases not matched to a gene: 9. The germline V gene encodes CDR1 LNHNV and CDR2 YYDKDF (reference sequence). This CDR3 comprises 14 residues. The CDR3 DNA follows: TGTGCCACCAGCAGATCACAGGGGCCCTTGGCCCAGCATTTT. Protein sequence: CATSRSQGPLAQHF.

This sequence joins TRBV15 and TRBJ1-2, with a tentative D call TRBD1 (6 bases). Trimming stripped 4 bases from V and 7 bases from J, with 16 bases between. Germline V CDR1 and CDR2: LNHNV, YYDKDF (reference sequence). There are 14 residues in the CDR3. In DNA, the CDR3 is TGTGCCACCAGCACCAGAGCGACAGGAGTTGGCTACACCTTC. It encodes CATSTRATGVGYTF.

This clone came up a few times. The V and J genes are TRBV9 and TRBJ1-1; no clear D gene. Trimming shortened V by 0 bases and J by 0 bases, and 6 bases separated the two germline ends. CDR3 length: 14 residues. Germline V gene lookup returns CDR1 SGDLS and CDR2 YYNGEE. The CDR3: CASSVEAMNTEAFF. CDR3 nucleotides: TGTGCCAGCAGCGTAGAGGCAATGAACACTGAAGCTTTCTTT.

V is TRBV6-5 and J is TRBJ2-7, with TRBD2 matching over 7 bases. The ends lost 2 bases at V and 9 bases at J; junction bases unmatched: 1. Germline assignment: CDR1 MNHEY and CDR2 SVGAGI. CDR3 size: 11 residues. The CDR3 reads CASSYREGQYF. The CDR3 coding sequence is TGTGCCAGCAGTTACAGGGAGGGGCAGTACTTC.